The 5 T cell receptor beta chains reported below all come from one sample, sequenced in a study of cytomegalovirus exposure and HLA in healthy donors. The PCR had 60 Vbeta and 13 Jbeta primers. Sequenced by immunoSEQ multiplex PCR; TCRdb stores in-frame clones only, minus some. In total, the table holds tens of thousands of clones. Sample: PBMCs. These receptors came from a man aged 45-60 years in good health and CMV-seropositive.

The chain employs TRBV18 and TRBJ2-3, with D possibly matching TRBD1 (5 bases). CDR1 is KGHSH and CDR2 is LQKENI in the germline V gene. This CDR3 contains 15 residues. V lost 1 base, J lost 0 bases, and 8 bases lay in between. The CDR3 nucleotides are TGTGCCAGCTCACCACGCAGGGCTAGCACAGATACGCAGTATTTT. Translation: CASSPRRASTDTQYF.

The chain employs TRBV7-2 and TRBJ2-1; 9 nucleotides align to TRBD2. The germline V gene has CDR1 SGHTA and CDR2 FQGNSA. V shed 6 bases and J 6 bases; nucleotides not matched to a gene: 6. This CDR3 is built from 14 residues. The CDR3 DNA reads TGTGCCAGCAGTGTGAGCGGGAGGACCAATGAGCAGTTCTTC. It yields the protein CASSVSGRTNEQFF.

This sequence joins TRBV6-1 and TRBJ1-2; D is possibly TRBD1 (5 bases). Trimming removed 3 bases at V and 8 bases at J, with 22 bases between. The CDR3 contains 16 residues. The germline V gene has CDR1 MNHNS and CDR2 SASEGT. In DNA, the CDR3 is TGTGCCAGCAGTGAGCGGCAGGGACTGGCTACCCGGGGCTACACCTTC. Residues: CASSERQGLATRGYTF.

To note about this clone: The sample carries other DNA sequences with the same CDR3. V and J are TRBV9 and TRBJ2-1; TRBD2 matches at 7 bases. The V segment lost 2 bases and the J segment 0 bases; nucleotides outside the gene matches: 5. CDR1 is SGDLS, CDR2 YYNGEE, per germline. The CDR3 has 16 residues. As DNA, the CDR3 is TGTGCCAGCAGCGTTGGGCTAGCGGCCTCCTACAATGAGCAGTTCTTC. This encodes CASSVGLAASYNEQFF.

The DNA of the CDR3 is TGCGCCAGCAGCCGCCGGACAGGGCCTAATGAAAAACTGTTTTTT. Its translation is CASSRRTGPNEKLFF. The chain is built from TRBV5-1 and TRBJ1-4; 8 bases map to TRBD1. CDR3 length: 15 residues. V was clipped by 4 bases and J by 3 bases; unmatched bases: 5. Germline V CDR1 and CDR2: SGHRS, YFSETQ.